What follows are 10 T cell receptor beta chains derived from one specimen sequenced in a study of blood T cell repertoires in COVID-19. The protocol was immunoSEQ multiplex PCR, while the TCRdb copy is restricted to in-frame clones and leaves out a portion. The table has approximately 330,000 clones, 87% seen once. Sequenced material: peripheral blood. The receptors originated from a man under 40 with COVID-19, enrolled during active disease.

The chain combines TRBV10-3 with TRBJ1-1; D gene unclear. The CDR3 spans 13 residues. V gave up 5 bases and J gave up 1 base, with 8 bases separating them. The germline gives CDR1 ENHRY, CDR2 SYGVKD. In DNA, the CDR3 is TGTGCCATCAGTTCCCGGGGGAACACTGAAGCTTTCTTT. Translation gives CAISSRGNTEAFF.

The chain uses TRBV7-2 and TRBJ2-2, with TRBD2 as a possible D gene (6 bases). Deletions cut 8 bases from V and 6 bases from J, with 19 bases between. The CDR3 is 15 residues long. The germline V gene has CDR1 SGHTA and CDR2 FQGNSA. CDR3 loop: CASLHSGLLAGELFF. Here the CDR3 DNA reads TGTGCCAGCCTTCATAGCGGTCTATTGGCCGGGGAGCTGTTTTTT.

The chain uses TRBV29-1 and TRBJ1-2; tentative D call: TRBD1 (5 bases). V lost 0 bases to trimming and J lost 6 bases, with 8 bases between them. Germline CDR1 and CDR2: SQVTM and ANQGSEA. This CDR3 spans 12 amino acids. The CDR3 nucleotides read TGCAGCGTTGAAGATATAGGGGATGGCTACACCTTC. This sequence encodes CSVEDIGDGYTF. The variable domain in full, with the rest retrieved from reference TRBV29-1 and TRBJ1-2, is SAVISQKPSRDICQRGTSLTIQCQVDSQVTMMFWYRQQPGQSLTLIATANQGSEATYESGFVIDKFPISRPNLTFSTLTVSNMSPEDSSIYLCSVEDIGDGYTFGSGTRLTVV.

The chain combines TRBV11-2 with TRBJ2-7; D is perhaps TRBD2 (6 bases). CDR1 is SGHAT and CDR2 is FQNNGV in the germline V gene. The CDR3 is 13 residues long. V dropped 2 bases and J dropped 4 bases, with 9 bases sitting between them. The CDR3 region has the DNA TGTGCCAGCAGCTTAAAGGGAGGATACGAGCAGTACTTC. This encodes CASSLKGGYEQYF. Supplemented by reference TRBV11-2 and TRBJ2-7, the full variable domain reads EAGVAQSPRYKIIEKRQSVAFWCNPISGHATLYWYQQILGQGPKLLIQFQNNGVVDDSQLPKDRFSAERLKGVDSTLKIQPAKLEDSAVYLCASSLKGGYEQYFGPGTRLTVT.

The sample holds a few counts of this clone. The gene calls are TRBV27 and TRBJ1-6; TRBD1 aligns across 8 bases. The CDR3 spans 14 residues. Per germline, CDR1 MNHEY and CDR2 SMNVEV (reference sequence). V gave up 5 bases and J gave up 8 bases; unmatched junction bases: 5. CDR3 amino acids: CASSPGQGDSPLHF. The CDR3 DNA reads as TGTGCCAGCAGTCCCGGACAGGGAGATTCACCCCTCCACTTT.

This clone was found a few times. V gene TRBV18 combines with J gene TRBJ2-7; D is perhaps TRBD2 (6 bases). CDR1 and CDR2 (germline): KGHSH, LQKENI. This CDR3 contains 15 residues. Trimming took off 3 bases at V and 5 bases at J, with 17 bases between the two ends. Here the CDR3 reads CASSPLIRRVDEQYF. For the CDR3, the DNA is TGTGCCAGCTCACCCCTAATTAGGAGGGTGGACGAGCAGTACTTC.

The rearrangement uses TRBV6-5 and TRBJ1-2, with a tentative D call TRBD1 (5 bases). This CDR3 has 15 residues. CDR1 is MNHEY and CDR2 is SVGAGI in the germline V gene. The germline V and J ends were trimmed by 1 base and 0 bases, with 9 bases remaining between them. The CDR3 bases are TGTGCCAGCAGTTACTGGGGGAGGACTAACTATGGCTACACCTTC. Its protein product is CASSYWGRTNYGYTF.

V usage is TRBV7-9 and J usage is TRBJ2-7, with D maybe TRBD2 (6 bases). CDR3 length: 15 amino acids. Germline V lookup: CDR1 SEHNR, CDR2 FQNEAQ (reference sequence). V dropped 4 bases and J dropped 6 bases, with 19 bases sitting between them. CDR3 sequence reads: CASSSRDHMGGEQYF. The CDR3 DNA follows: TGTGCCAGCAGCTCCCGGGATCATATGGGGGGCGAGCAGTACTTC.

This clone came up once. This rearrangement joins TRBV10-3 to TRBJ2-7; the match to TRBD1 covers 9 bases. Trimming removed 4 bases from V and 7 bases from J; junction bases left unmatched: 8. The CDR3 has 14 residues. Germline assignment: CDR1 ENHRY and CDR2 SYGVKD. This CDR3 reads CAISASQGAFEQYF. In DNA, the CDR3 is TGTGCCATCAGTGCGTCACAGGGGGCGTTTGAGCAGTACTTC.

This chain joins TRBV5-8 and TRBJ2-1, with 14 bases that match TRBD2. Germline CDR1 is SGHTS and CDR2 is YDEGEE. The CDR3 consists of 14 residues. Trimming removed 5 bases from V and 8 bases from J; junction bases left unmatched: 3. CDR3 residues: CASRGLAGAYEQFF. Here the CDR3 DNA reads TGTGCCAGCAGGGGACTAGCGGGAGCGTATGAGCAGTTCTTC.